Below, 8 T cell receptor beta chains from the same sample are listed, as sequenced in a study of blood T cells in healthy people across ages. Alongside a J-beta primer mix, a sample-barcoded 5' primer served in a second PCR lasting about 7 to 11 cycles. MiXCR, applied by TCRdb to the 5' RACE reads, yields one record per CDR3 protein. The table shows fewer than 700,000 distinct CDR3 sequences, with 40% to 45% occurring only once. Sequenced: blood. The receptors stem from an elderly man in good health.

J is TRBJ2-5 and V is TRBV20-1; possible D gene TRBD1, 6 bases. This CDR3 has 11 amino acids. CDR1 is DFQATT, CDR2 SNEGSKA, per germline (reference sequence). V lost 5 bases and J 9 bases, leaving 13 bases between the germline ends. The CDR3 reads CSADPQGPQYF. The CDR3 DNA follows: TGCAGTGCTGACCCCCAGGGGCCCCAGTACTTC.

The CDR3 DNA follows: TGTGCCAGCAGCCCCCCGGACAGCTCTGGGGCCAACGTCCTGACTTTC. Protein product: CASSPPDSSGANVLTF. The chain is built from TRBV7-2 and TRBJ2-6; tentatively, D is TRBD1 (6 bases). The germline V gene encodes CDR1 SGHTA and CDR2 FQGNSA. Trimming removed 5 bases at V and 0 bases at J, with 11 bases between. The CDR3 spans 16 residues.

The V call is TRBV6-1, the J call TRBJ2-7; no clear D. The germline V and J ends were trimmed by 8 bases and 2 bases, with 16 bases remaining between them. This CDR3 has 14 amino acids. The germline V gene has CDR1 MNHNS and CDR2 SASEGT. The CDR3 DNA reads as TGTGCCAGCGGGATCGGTCTGGGTGCCTACGAGCAGTACTTC. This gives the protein CASGIGLGAYEQYF.

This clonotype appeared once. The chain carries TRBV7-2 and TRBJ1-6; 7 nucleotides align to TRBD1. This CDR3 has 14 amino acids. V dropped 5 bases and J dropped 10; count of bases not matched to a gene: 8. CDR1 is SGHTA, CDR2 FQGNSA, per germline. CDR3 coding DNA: TGTGCCAGCAGCCAGACAGGGTCGCGCTCACCCCTCCACTTT. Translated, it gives CASSQTGSRSPLHF.

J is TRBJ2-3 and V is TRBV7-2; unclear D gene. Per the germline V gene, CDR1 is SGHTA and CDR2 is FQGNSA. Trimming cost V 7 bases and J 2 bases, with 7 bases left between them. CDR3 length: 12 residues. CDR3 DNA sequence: TGTGCCAGCACCGACGCCACAGATACGCAGTATTTT. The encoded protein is CASTDATDTQYF.

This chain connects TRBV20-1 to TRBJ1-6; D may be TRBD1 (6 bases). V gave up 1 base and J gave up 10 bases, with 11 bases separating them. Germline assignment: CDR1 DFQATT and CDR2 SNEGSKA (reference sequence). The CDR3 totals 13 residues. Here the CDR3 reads CSARGDMRSPLHF. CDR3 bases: TGCAGTGCTAGAGGGGACATGCGCTCACCCCTCCACTTT.

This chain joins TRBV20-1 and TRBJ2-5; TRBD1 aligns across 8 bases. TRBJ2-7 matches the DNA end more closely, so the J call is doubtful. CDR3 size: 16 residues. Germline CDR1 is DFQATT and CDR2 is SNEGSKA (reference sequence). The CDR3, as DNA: TGCAGTGCTCCAACTTCTCCAGGGGGCGGGTCCTACGAGCAGTACTTC. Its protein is CSAPTSPGGGSYEQYF.

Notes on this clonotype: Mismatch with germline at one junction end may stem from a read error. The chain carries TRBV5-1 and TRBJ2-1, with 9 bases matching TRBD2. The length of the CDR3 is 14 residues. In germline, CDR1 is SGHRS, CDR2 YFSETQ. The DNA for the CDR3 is TGCGCTAGCAGCTCTACCGGGACTAGCAATGAGCGGTTCTTC. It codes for CASSSTGTSNERFF.